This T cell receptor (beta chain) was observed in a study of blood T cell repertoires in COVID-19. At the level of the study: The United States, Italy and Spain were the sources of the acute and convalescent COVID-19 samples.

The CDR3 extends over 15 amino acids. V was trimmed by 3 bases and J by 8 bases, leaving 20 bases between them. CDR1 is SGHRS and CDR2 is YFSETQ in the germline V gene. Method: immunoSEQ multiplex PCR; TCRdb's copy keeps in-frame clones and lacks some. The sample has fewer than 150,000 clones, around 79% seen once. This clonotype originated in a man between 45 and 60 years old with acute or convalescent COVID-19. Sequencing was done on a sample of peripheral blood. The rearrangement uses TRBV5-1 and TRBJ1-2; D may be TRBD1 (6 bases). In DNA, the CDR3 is TGCGCCAGCAGCTCAGGACAGCGTCTAACTGGAGGCTACACCTTC. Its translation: CASSSGQRLTGGYTF.